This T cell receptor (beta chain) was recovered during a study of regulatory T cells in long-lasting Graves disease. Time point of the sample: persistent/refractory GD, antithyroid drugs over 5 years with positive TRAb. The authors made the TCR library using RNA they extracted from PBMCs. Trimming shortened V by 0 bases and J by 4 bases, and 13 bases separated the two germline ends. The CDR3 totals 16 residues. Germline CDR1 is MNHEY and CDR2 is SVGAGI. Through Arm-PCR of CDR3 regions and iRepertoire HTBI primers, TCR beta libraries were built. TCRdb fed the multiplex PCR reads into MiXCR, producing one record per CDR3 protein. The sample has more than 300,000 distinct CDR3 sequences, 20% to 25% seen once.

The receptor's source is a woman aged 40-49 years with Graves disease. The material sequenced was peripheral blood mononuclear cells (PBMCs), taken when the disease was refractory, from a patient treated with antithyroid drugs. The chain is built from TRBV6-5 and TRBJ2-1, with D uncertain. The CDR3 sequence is CASSYSWSGLYNEQFF. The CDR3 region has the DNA TGTGCCAGCAGTTACTCATGGAGTGGGCTGTACAATGAGCAGTTCTTC.